The rows below give T cell receptor beta chains drawn from one sample of a study of CD8+CD57+ T cells in acquired aplastic anemia. MiXCR was run by TCRdb on the reads, yielding one entry per CDR3 protein. This table has 130,000 or so distinct CDR3 sequences, more than 35% appearing once. Sequencing was carried out using sorted CD4+, CD8+, or CD8+CD57+ T cells (not recorded which) from PBMCs. The receptor set was obtained from a human donor in good health, serving as a control. Each CDR3 is given with its conserved first and last residue. A D gene is named only where the DNA matches it firmly. Expanded clones are given a class, and other clones once, few, many or no size at all.

-	TRBV20-1	TRBD2	TRBJ2-5	TGCAGTGCCGGACAGACTAGCGGGGTTCGCCCATTCCAAGAGACCCAGTACTTC	CSAGQTSGVRPFQETQYF
-	TRBV11-2	TRBD1	TRBJ1-2	TGTGCCAGCAGCTTAGGCCACAGGGGGCGACCCGGTGGCTACACCTTC	CASSLGHRGRPGGYTF
many	TRBV20-1	-	TRBJ1-1	TGCAGTGCTAGAGGGGGGGCCGACACTGAAGCTTTCTTT	CSARGGADTEAFF
once	TRBV7-2	TRBD1	TRBJ1-2	TGTGCCAGCAGCTGGGGGACCGGGACAGGGCGAGGCTACACCTTC	CASSWGTGTGRGYTF
-	TRBV5-8	TRBD1	TRBJ2-7	TGTGCCAGCAGCTCGGGACAGGGGGAGTACGAGCAGTACTTC	CASSSGQGEYEQYF
-	TRBV6-1	-	TRBJ2-1	TGTGCCAGCAGCCGCAGATATGAGCAGTTCTTC	CASSRRYEQFF
many	TRBV7-2	-	TRBJ2-7	TGTGCCAGCAGCTTAGGACGGGGGAGCTCCTACGAGCAGTACTTC	CASSLGRGSSYEQYF
many	TRBV20-1	TRBD2	TRBJ2-7	TGCAGTGTTAGCGGGCTGACCTACGAGCAGTACTTC	CSVSGLTYEQYF
-	TRBV25-1	-	TRBJ2-5	TGTGCCAGCAGCTTAAGTGGGGGGGCCATAGAGACCCAGTACTTC	CASSLSGGAIETQYF
many	TRBV7-2	-	TRBJ2-1	TGTGCCAGCAGCTTAGAGTGGTCATGGCAGTTCTTC	CASSLEWSWQFF
-	TRBV5-1	TRBD1	TRBJ2-1	TGCGCCAGCAGCCCGGGTACAGGGGGAAGGTCTTTGAATGAGCAGTCCTTC	CASSPGTGGRSLNEQSF
many	TRBV10-2	-	TRBJ2-7	TGCGCCAGCAGTGGCGGCACTACCTACGAGCAGTACTTC	CASSGGTTYEQYF
-	TRBV3-1	-	TRBJ1-2	TGTGCCAGCAGCCTTTCCCCCGCGGGCTCTTTCGGCTACACCTTC	CASSLSPAGSFGYTF
-	TRBV5-1	-	TRBJ2-2	TGCGCCAGCAGCTTGGGCGGGGGCCACACCGGGGAGCTGTTTTTT	CASSLGGGHTGELFF
-	TRBV20-1	-	TRBJ1-1	TGCAGTGCTAGAGGGGGACTAGCGGGAGGGGAAGCTTTCTTT	CSARGGLAGGEAFF
once	TRBV7-2	-	TRBJ1-6	TGTGCCAGCAGCTCCCGGGGGGGGACTAATTCGCCCCTCCACTTT	CASSSRGGTNSPLHF
-	TRBV28	-	TRBJ1-5	TGTGCCAGCAGTTTGTTGTCAGGGACAAGCAATCAGCCCCAGCATTTT	CASSLLSGTSNQPQHF
many	TRBV12-3/TRBV12-4	-	TRBJ1-2	TGTGCCAGCAGCCAGATTCCTTATGGCTACACCTTC	CASSQIPYGYTF
few	TRBV20-1	-	TRBJ1-6	TGCAGTGCTAGAGGGGGCAGGGAGAATTCACCCCTCCACTTT	CSARGGRENSPLHF
many	TRBV7-4	-	TRBJ2-7	TGTGCCAGCAGCTCGTGTCCCTACGAGCAGTACTTC	CASSSCPYEQYF
-	TRBV7-9	-	TRBJ1-6	TGTGCCAGCAGCTTCGGTCCCCAAGGGTCACCCCTCCACTTC	CASSFGPQGSPLHF
many	TRBV19	TRBD1	TRBJ2-3	TGTGCCAGTAGTATACGCACAGGGGCTGATACGCAGTATTTT	CASSIRTGADTQYF
many	TRBV19	TRBD1	TRBJ2-6	TGTGCCAGTACCTCAGGGGGCTCTGGGGCCAACGTCCTGACTTTC	CASTSGGSGANVLTF
-	TRBV29-1	-	TRBJ2-1	TGCAGCGTGGGTGGGGGCAGGGGCGAAACCTACAATGAGCAGTTCTTC	CSVGGGRGETYNEQFF
-	TRBV10-3	-	TRBJ2-1	TGTGCCATCAGTGAACGGGACCCCTACAATGAGCAGTTCTTC	CAISERDPYNEQFF
many	TRBV6-6	TRBD2	TRBJ2-7	TGTGCCAGCAAAGGGACTAGCGCAGGGGAGCAGTACTTC	CASKGTSAGEQYF
-	TRBV10-3	TRBD1	TRBJ2-1	TGTGCCATCCGGGACAGGGATAAGCAGGAGCAGTTCTTC	CAIRDRDKQEQFF
-	TRBV3-1	TRBD1	TRBJ1-1	TGTGCCAGCAGCCAAGGACAGGGGACCACTGAAGCTTTCTTT	CASSQGQGTTEAFF
few	TRBV11-2	-	TRBJ1-1	TGTGCCAACAGCTTAGCATCGGGGCCCGTCCAGGCTTTCTTT	CANSLASGPVQAFF
-	TRBV9	-	TRBJ1-2	TGTGCCAGCAGCGTAGACGCAGGAGGCTATGGCTACACCTTC	CASSVDAGGYGYTF
-	TRBV4-1	-	TRBJ2-5	TGCGCCAGCAGCCAATCCGGGCGGGAGACCCAGTACTTC	CASSQSGRETQYF
-	TRBV15	-	TRBJ2-3	TGTGCCACCAGCAGAGAACCGAACCCCACAGATACGCAGTATTTT	CATSREPNPTDTQYF
-	TRBV5-6	-	TRBJ1-2	TGTGCCAGCCGAGGGGCTGGGGGCGAGAACTATGGCTACACCTTC	CASRGAGGENYGYTF
-	TRBV5-6	-	TRBJ2-3	TGTGCCAGCAGCCCAAACATATTCACAGATACGCAGTATTTT	CASSPNIFTDTQYF
many	TRBV6-1	-	TRBJ1-2	TGTGCCAGCAGGGTGGGAGGGTTGGACTATGGCTACACCTTC	CASRVGGLDYGYTF
-	TRBV30	TRBD1	TRBJ2-7	TGTGCCTGGAGTGTACGGGACAGGACATACGAGCAGTACTTC	CAWSVRDRTYEQYF
-	TRBV16	-	TRBJ1-4	TGTGCCAGCAGCCAATTGATGAGGGGCGGCACTAATGAAAAACTGTTTTTT	CASSQLMRGGTNEKLFF
many	TRBV5-8	-	TRBJ2-1	TGTGCCAGCAGCTTTGTAAATGAGCAGTTCTTC	CASSFVNEQFF
many	TRBV5-1	TRBD2	TRBJ2-1	TGCGCCAGCAGCTCACTAGCGGAGGCCTACAATGAGCAGTTCTTC	CASSSLAEAYNEQFF
many	TRBV29-1	-	TRBJ1-1	TGCAGCGTTGTCCAGGGAGGGAACACTGAAGCTTTCTTT	CSVVQGGNTEAFF
few	TRBV18	TRBD1	TRBJ1-1	TGTGCCAGCTCACCACTGAGGCAGGGGGCCGGAGGGAACACTGAAGCTTTCTTT	CASSPLRQGAGGNTEAFF
-	TRBV29-1	-	TRBJ2-7	TGCAGCGTTGAAGTTTTGGGGGGCGAGCAGTACTTC	CSVEVLGGEQYF
-	TRBV19	-	TRBJ2-1	TGTGCCAGTAGTATAGCCCAGGTAAAGGATGAGCAGTTCTTC	CASSIAQVKDEQFF
many	TRBV5-1	TRBD1	TRBJ2-7	TGCGCCAGCAGCTCTCTTCCAGGGGGCGAGCAGTACTTC	CASSSLPGGEQYF
-	TRBV7-8	-	TRBJ2-7	TGTGCCAGCAGCTTAGGGGCAGTTGGATACGAGCAGTACTTC	CASSLGAVGYEQYF
many	TRBV9	TRBD2	TRBJ2-1	TGTGCCAGCAGCGTAGATTTAAGGGCTAGCGGGAGGATCAATGAGCAGTTCTTC	CASSVDLRASGRINEQFF
once	TRBV29-1	TRBD1	TRBJ1-1	TGCAGCGTTGTTACAGGGGGAGACACTGAAGCTTTCTTT	CSVVTGGDTEAFF
many	TRBV2	-	TRBJ1-1	TGTGCCAGCAGTGTGGGGGTGAACACTGAAGCTTTCTTT	CASSVGVNTEAFF
-	TRBV9	-	TRBJ1-3	TGTGCCAGCAGCCCTAGTGGGGACAAATTCTCTGGAAACACCATATATTTT	CASSPSGDKFSGNTIYF
few	TRBV2	-	TRBJ1-1	TGTGCCAGCAGGGGGGCAGAAGCTGAAGCTTTCTTT	CASRGAEAEAFF
many	TRBV25-1	-	TRBJ1-2	TGTGCCAGCAGTGCCCGGGGCCACGGCTACACCTTC	CASSARGHGYTF
few	TRBV2	-	TRBJ2-1	TGTGCCAGCAGTGAAGGGCAGAGCTCCTACAATGAGCAGTTCTTC	CASSEGQSSYNEQFF
many	TRBV12-3/TRBV12-4	TRBD1	TRBJ1-5	TGTGCCAGCAGGCTCGGGACAGTAAGCAGCAATCAGCCCCAGCATTTT	CASRLGTVSSNQPQHF
many	TRBV7-2	-	TRBJ1-3	TGTGCCAGCAGCTTAGAACGCGGAAACACCATATATTTT	CASSLERGNTIYF
-	TRBV6-2/TRBV6-3	TRBD2	TRBJ2-7	TGTGCCAGCAGTCACTTAGGACTAGCGGGGGGCTTCTACGAGCAGTACTTC	CASSHLGLAGGFYEQYF
many	TRBV6-1	-	TRBJ2-1	TGTGCCGTACATCGGGGGACCTACAATGAGCAGTTCTTC	CAVHRGTYNEQFF
many	TRBV20-1	TRBD1	TRBJ2-4	TGCAGTGCTAGAGATCCATGGGACAGGGCCAAAAACATTCAGTACTTC	CSARDPWDRAKNIQYF
many	TRBV18	TRBD1	TRBJ1-2	TGTGCCAGCTCACCACGGACAGGGGACTATGGCTACACCTTC	CASSPRTGDYGYTF
-	TRBV29-1	-	TRBJ1-2	TGCAGCGTCGACGGCGATGGCTACACCTTC	CSVDGDGYTF